The TCR beta chain described here comes from a study of spatial heterogeneity in lung cancer. Overall study context: Averaged across combinations, each unique TCR and UMI pairing appeared more than ten times in raw reads, which were uncorrected. General observations from the study: Expanded alpha and beta TCR counts within tumors tracked tumor mutation counts.

The V and J ends lost 6 bases and 5 bases, in that order; junction bases with no gene match: 9. The CDR3 length is 13 residues. Per germline, CDR1 DFQATT and CDR2 SNEGSKA (reference sequence). This clonotype was found many times. The antigen is not known. For a library built for alpha chains, this beta chain is a stray read; little rests on its size. A unique molecular identifier was attached to every TCR cDNA molecule. TCRdb passed the 5' RACE reads through MiXCR, listing each CDR3 protein once. The data hold about 11,000 distinct CDR3 sequences, with more than 4.5% observed a single time. The time point is: sample taken at primary tumor resection.

The chain carries TRBV20-1 and TRBJ2-7, with 8 positions matching TRBD1. Sequenced here: lung tumor tissue, sampled at surgery. This receptor was taken from a male donor with early-stage non-small cell lung cancer. The CDR3 protein is CSALSDRGHEQYF. As DNA, the CDR3 is TGCAGTGCCCTATCCGACAGGGGCCACGAGCAGTACTTC.